Each of the 14 T cell receptor beta chains below was sequenced from the same sample in a study of T-cell memory formation after mild COVID-19. TCRdb fed the 5' RACE reads into MiXCR, producing one record per CDR3 protein. This table holds approximately 500,000 distinct CDR3 sequences, 20% to 25% found once. Sequenced: PBMCs or a T cell subset sorted from them (not recorded which). The receptors were gathered from an adult woman who had mild COVID-19 (a few samples of this study predate the infection). Cell type and time point are not known.

This clonotype has only a few counts. The V and J genes are TRBV11-2 and TRBJ2-7; D is uncertain. The CDR3 consists of 13 residues. Between the trimmed V and J ends, which lost 0 bases and 2 bases, there was a span of 5 bases. CDR1 is SGHAT, CDR2 FQNNGV, per germline. DNA for the CDR3: TGTGCCAGCAGCTTAGAAGTCACCTACGAGCAGTACTTC. Amino acids: CASSLEVTYEQYF. The complete variable domain, with remaining parts taken from reference TRBV11-2 and TRBJ2-7, reads EAGVAQSPRYKIIEKRQSVAFWCNPISGHATLYWYQQILGQGPKLLIQFQNNGVVDDSQLPKDRFSAERLKGVDSTLKIQPAKLEDSAVYLCASSLEVTYEQYFGPGTRLTVT.

There are many counts of this clonotype. The J gene is TRBJ2-7, the V gene TRBV14; TRBD2 matches at 9 bases. After removal of 0 bases from V and 3 bases from J, the junction contained 6 bases not matched to a gene. The length of the CDR3 is 16 residues. The germline V gene encodes CDR1 SGHDN and CDR2 FVKESK. CDR3 loop: CASSQEGTSFDYEQYF. The CDR3 DNA reads TGTGCCAGCAGCCAAGAGGGGACTAGCTTCGACTACGAGCAGTACTTC.

This clonotype was detected only a few times. CDR3 bases: TGCGCCAGCAGCCAACAAGCGGGAGCCACCTACGAGCAGTACTTC. Translation: CASSQQAGATYEQYF. The chain has TRBV4-3 and TRBJ2-7; 8 bases line up with TRBD2. The CDR3 sequence is 15 residues long. The V and J ends lost 2 bases and 2 bases, in that order; junction bases with no gene match: 5. CDR1 and CDR2 (germline): LGHNA, YSLEER.

This chain connects TRBV24-1 to TRBJ1-2, with 8 bases aligning to TRBD1. V shed 7 bases, J shed 4 bases, and the junction held 7 bases outside the gene matches. Germline V gene data show CDR1 as KGHDR and CDR2 as SFDVKD. The CDR3 loop spans 14 amino acids. The CDR3 reads CATSSAGTGYGYTF. CDR3 in DNA: TGTGCCACCAGCTCGGCCGGGACAGGCTATGGCTACACCTTC.

Of note for this clonotype: At one end, the junction sequence differs from germline, possibly due to a read error. The chain recombines TRBV7-7 with TRBJ2-7, with D perhaps assigned TRBD1 or TRBD2 (5 bases each). Germline CDR1 reads SSHAT; CDR2 reads FNYEAQ (reference sequence). The CDR3 is 15 residues long. Written as DNA, the CDR3 is TGTGCTAGCAGCTTACCCCCTGGGACCGACTACGAGCAGTACTTC. It specifies CASSLPPGTDYEQYF.

The rearrangement links TRBV3-1 to TRBJ2-7; no firm D call. The CDR3 consists of 13 residues. Trimming took off 3 bases at V and 5 bases at J, with 11 bases between the two ends. Germline CDR1 reads LGHDT; CDR2 reads YNNKEL (reference sequence). CDR3 DNA sequence: TGTGCCAGCAGCCACGGTGAAACAGACGAGCAGTACTTC. Amino acid sequence: CASSHGETDEQYF.

This clonotype was counted between two and nine times. The rearrangement joins TRBV18 to TRBJ1-2, with D possibly being TRBD1 (5 bases). The germline CDR1 and CDR2 sequences are KGHSH and LQKENI. Trimming cost V 4 bases and J 2 bases, with 8 bases left between them. CDR3 length: 13 amino acids. The CDR3 DNA reads as TGTGCCAGCTCACATGACAGAAACTATGGCTACACCTTC. It is translated as CASSHDRNYGYTF.

The CDR3 nucleotides read TGTGCCAGCAGTCCCCCTCAGGGGAACACCGGGGAGCTGTTTTTT. It yields the protein CASSPPQGNTGELFF. The rearrangement uses TRBV12-3 or TRBV12-4 and TRBJ2-2; possibly TRBD1 for D (5 bases). The CDR3 has 15 residues. Between the trimmed V and J ends, which lost 5 bases and 1 base, there was a span of 11 bases.

The chain carries TRBV30 and TRBJ2-1; 8 bases fit TRBD2. CDR3 size: 14 residues. Germline V gives CDR1 GTSNPN, CDR2 SVGIG (reference sequence). J gave up 5 bases and V 5 bases, and 8 bases lay outside the gene matches. CDR3 sequence: CAWGIAGSNNEQFF. The CDR3 DNA is TGTGCCTGGGGAATAGCGGGGTCTAACAATGAGCAGTTCTTC.

The CDR3: CASSFDGRRTDTQYF. CDR3 DNA sequence: TGTGCCAGCAGCTTCGACGGGAGGAGGACAGATACGCAGTATTTT. The chain is built from TRBV5-8 and TRBJ2-3, with 7 bases aligning to TRBD2. This CDR3 has 15 amino acids. V dropped 2 bases and J dropped 3; count of bases not matched to a gene: 6. Per the germline V gene, CDR1 is SGHTS and CDR2 is YDEGEE.

The chain has TRBV30 and TRBJ2-3; tentatively, D is TRBD1 or TRBD2 (5 bases each). Germline CDR1 and CDR2: GTSNPN and SVGIG (reference sequence). V lost 8 bases and J 6 bases, leaving 15 bases between the germline ends. This CDR3 has 12 amino acids. CDR3 protein: CARDPGGDTQYF. The CDR3 DNA reads as TGTGCCCGGGACCCCGGTGGGGATACGCAGTATTTT.

This clonotype has more than one count but fewer than ten. The J gene is TRBJ2-1, the V gene TRBV11-2, with no clear D. Germline V gene data show CDR1 as SGHAT and CDR2 as FQNNGV. Trimming took off 5 bases at V and 7 bases at J, with 15 bases between the two ends. There are 14 residues in the CDR3. DNA for the CDR3: TGTGCCAGCAGCCCCCCGCTCCGGTGGAATGAGCAGTTCTTC. Translating gives CASSPPLRWNEQFF.

The gene calls are TRBV24-1 and TRBJ2-7; D is ambiguous. The germline V and J ends were trimmed by 3 bases and 3 bases, with 11 bases remaining between them. This CDR3 has 14 amino acids. Germline V CDR1 and CDR2: KGHDR, SFDVKD. The CDR3 DNA sequence: TGTGCCACCAGTGATGGGCAGGTCTACTACGAGCAGTACTTC. Protein sequence: CATSDGQVYYEQYF.

This clonotype was counted between two and nine times. An end of the junction differs from the germline gene, which may be a read error. The chain carries TRBV12-3 or TRBV12-4 and TRBJ2-1, with a possible D match to TRBD2 (5 bases). The CDR3 contains 12 residues. This chain's CDR3 is CASSFTRRPVIF. The DNA for the CDR3 is TGTGCCAGCAGTTTTACTAGACGGCCGGTGATCTTC.